A selection of T cell receptor beta chains follows, all from one sample in a study of Graves' ophthalmopathy and Graves' hyperthyroidism. TCRdb called the multiplex PCR reads again in MiXCR, with one record for every CDR3 protein. The sample shows approximately 540,000 distinct CDR3 sequences, less than 45% of them seen only once. The sequencing sample was made of peripheral blood or thyroid tissue (not recorded which). The receptors come from an adult man with Graves' hyperthyroidism. Each CDR3 is given with its conserved first and last residue. The D gene is left open where the match is weak. Only some rows state a clone size, as once, few, many or a class for expanded clones.

many	TRBV5-6	-	TRBJ1-5	CASSRTGRNQPQHF	TGTGCCAGCAGCCGGACGGGGCGCAATCAGCCCCAGCATTTT
-	TRBV6-5	TRBD1	TRBJ1-1	CASSPQNRGYRNTEAFF	TGTGCCAGCAGTCCCCAAAACAGGGGGTACAGGAACACTGAAGCTTTCTTT
many	TRBV2	TRBD1	TRBJ1-3	CASSENRGNTIYF	TGTGCCAGCAGTGAGAACAGGGGGAACACCATATATTTT
many	TRBV7-9	TRBD1	TRBJ1-4	CASTRTGINEKLFF	TGTGCCAGCACCAGGACAGGGATTAATGAAAAACTGTTTTTT
-	TRBV10-2	-	TRBJ2-5	CASSALDDQETQYF	TGCGCCAGCAGTGCCTTGGACGACCAAGAGACCCAGTACTTC
-	TRBV29-1	-	TRBJ1-6	CSFLGDSPLHF	TGCAGCTTTCTGGGGGATTCACCCCTCCACTTT
many	TRBV11-2	-	TRBJ2-5	CASSLQQKGETQYF	TGTGCCAGCAGCTTACAGCAGAAGGGAGAGACCCAGTACTTC
-	TRBV2	TRBD2	TRBJ2-1	CASSALAGGRDNEQFF	TGTGCCAGCAGCGCACTAGCGGGAGGACGGGACAATGAGCAGTTCTTC
-	TRBV7-2	TRBD1	TRBJ2-7	CASSVEERTGNYEQYF	TGTGCCAGCAGCGTTGAAGAGAGGACAGGGAACTACGAGCAGTACTTC
-	TRBV7-2	TRBD1	TRBJ2-2	CASSQPRDRGRTGELFF	TGTGCCAGCAGCCAACCCAGGGACAGGGGGCGAACCGGGGAGCTGTTTTTT
many	TRBV13	TRBD1	TRBJ1-2	CASRNSKGQRHYGYTF	TGTGCCAGCAGGAATAGCAAGGGACAGCGACACTATGGCTACACCTTC
-	TRBV7-9	-	TRBJ2-5	CASSFGGAGIGEETQYF	TGTGCCAGCAGCTTCGGGGGAGCAGGGATAGGTGAAGAGACCCAGTACTTC
many	TRBV9	-	TRBJ1-2	CASSVPGQYGYTF	TGTGCCAGCAGCGTACCCGGACAGTATGGCTACACCTTC
few	TRBV10-3	TRBD1	TRBJ2-6	CASTPTGGSGANVLTF	TGTGCCAGCACCCCGACAGGGGGCTCTGGGGCCAACGTCCTGACTTTC
-	TRBV6-5	-	TRBJ2-7	CASSSRRAIYEQYF	TGTGCCAGCAGTTCGCGACGGGCTATATACGAGCAGTACTTC
-	TRBV7-9	TRBD1	TRBJ2-1	CASRAGTGGVNEQFF	TGTGCCAGCAGGGCCGGGACAGGGGGTGTCAATGAGCAGTTCTTC
-	TRBV10-3	-	TRBJ1-5	CAISARDSNQPQHF	TGTGCCATCAGTGCCCGGGATTCCAATCAGCCCCAGCATTTT
many	TRBV20-1	TRBD1	TRBJ2-7	CSATVPGQTYEQYF	TGCAGTGCCACCGTGCCGGGACAGACCTACGAGCAGTACTTC
many	TRBV20-1	-	TRBJ2-7	CSARDLGRSSYEQYF	TGCAGTGCTAGAGATTTGGGCCGCTCCTCCTACGAGCAGTACTTC
many	TRBV7-2	TRBD1	TRBJ1-6	CASSPQGAGSPLHF	TGTGCCAGCAGCCCACAGGGGGCTGGTTCACCCCTCCACTTT
few	TRBV5-1	TRBD1	TRBJ1-4	CASGETGATNEKLFF	TGCGCCAGCGGAGAGACAGGGGCAACTAATGAAAAACTGTTTTTT
few	TRBV7-8	TRBD1	TRBJ1-5	CASSLWDRGSNQPQHF	TGTGCCAGCAGCTTGTGGGACAGGGGGAGCAATCAGCCCCAGCATTTT
-	TRBV4-1	-	TRBJ1-1	CASSRTRGLNTEAFF	TGCGCCAGCAGCCGCACCAGGGGTTTGAACACTGAAGCTTTCTTT
many	TRBV9	TRBD1	TRBJ1-1	CASSAQDRGIAEAFF	TGTGCCAGCAGCGCCCAGGACAGGGGGATCGCTGAAGCTTTCTTT
-	TRBV30	-	TRBJ1-1	CAWSVVGTEAFF	TGTGCCTGGAGTGTGGTGGGAACTGAAGCTTTCTTT
-	TRBV29-1	-	TRBJ1-5	CSVEGGGNQPQHF	TGCAGCGTTGAAGGGGGCGGCAATCAGCCCCAGCATTTT
many	TRBV7-9	TRBD1	TRBJ1-1	CASSLVPGQGPEAFF	TGTGCCAGCAGCTTAGTCCCGGGACAGGGCCCTGAAGCTTTCTTT
-	TRBV25-1	-	TRBJ1-1	CASSVGGSKGYTEAFF	TGTGCCAGCAGTGTCGGGGGGTCCAAGGGGTACACTGAAGCTTTCTTT